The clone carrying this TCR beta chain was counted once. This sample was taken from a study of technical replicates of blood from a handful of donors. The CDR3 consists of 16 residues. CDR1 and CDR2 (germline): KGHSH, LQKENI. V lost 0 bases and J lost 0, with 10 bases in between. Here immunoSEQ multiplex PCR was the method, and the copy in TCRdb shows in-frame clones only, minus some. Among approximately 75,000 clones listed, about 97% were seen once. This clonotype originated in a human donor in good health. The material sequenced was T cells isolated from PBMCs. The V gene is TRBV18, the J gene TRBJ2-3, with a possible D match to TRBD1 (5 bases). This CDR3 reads CASSPPQGTSTDTQYF. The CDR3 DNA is TGTGCCAGCTCACCACCCCAGGGTACTAGCACAGATACGCAGTATTTT.